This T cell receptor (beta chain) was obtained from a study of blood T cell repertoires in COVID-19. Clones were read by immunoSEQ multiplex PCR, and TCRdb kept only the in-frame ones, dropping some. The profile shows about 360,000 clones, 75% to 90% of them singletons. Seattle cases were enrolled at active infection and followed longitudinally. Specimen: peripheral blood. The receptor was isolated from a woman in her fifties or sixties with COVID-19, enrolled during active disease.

The CDR3 DNA reads as TGTGCCAGCTCCCCCCGACAGGGTAGGGATCAGCCCCAGCATTTT. Translation gives CASSPRQGRDQPQHF. The chain is built from TRBV18 and TRBJ1-5, with 7 bases identical to TRBD1. The J segment lost 5 bases and the V segment lost 6 bases, leaving 10 bases of the junction unmatched. The CDR3 length is 15 residues. Germline CDR1 reads KGHSH; CDR2 reads LQKENI.